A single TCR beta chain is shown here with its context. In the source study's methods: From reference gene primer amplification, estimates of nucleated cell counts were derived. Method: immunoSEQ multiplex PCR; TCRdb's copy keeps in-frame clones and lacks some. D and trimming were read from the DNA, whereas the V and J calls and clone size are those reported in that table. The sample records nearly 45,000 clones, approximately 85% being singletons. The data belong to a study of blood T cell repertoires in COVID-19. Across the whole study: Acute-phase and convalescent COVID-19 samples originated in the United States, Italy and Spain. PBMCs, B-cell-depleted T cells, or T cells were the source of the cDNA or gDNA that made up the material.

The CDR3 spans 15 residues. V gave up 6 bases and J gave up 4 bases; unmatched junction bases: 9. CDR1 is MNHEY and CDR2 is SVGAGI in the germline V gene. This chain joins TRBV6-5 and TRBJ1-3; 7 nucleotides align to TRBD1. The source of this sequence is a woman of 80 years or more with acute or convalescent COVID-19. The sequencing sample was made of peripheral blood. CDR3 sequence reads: CASSRDRQPGNTIYF. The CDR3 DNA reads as TGTGCCAGCAGCAGGGACAGACAACCGGGAAACACCATATATTTT.